These 6 T cell receptor beta chains share one sample of origin, sequenced in a study of STAT5B mutations in CD4+ large granular lymphocyte leukemia. Produced via immunoSEQ multiplex PCR; TCRdb's table is partial and in-frame only. The table has 45,000 or so clones, about 86% seen once. Sequenced material: CD4+ T cells from blood buffy coats. These receptors all come from a human donor in good health.

This clone has a handful of counts. V is TRBV4-1 and J is TRBJ2-3; possible D gene TRBD2, 5 bases. Trimming removed 0 bases from V and 4 bases from J, with 11 bases in between. Germline V gives CDR1 MGHRA, CDR2 YSYEKL. The CDR3 contains 15 residues. The chain's CDR3 is CASSQDSEVADTQYF. CDR3 coding DNA: TGCGCCAGCAGCCAAGATAGCGAGGTGGCAGATACGCAGTATTTT.

The V call is TRBV18, the J call TRBJ1-5, with D possibly matching TRBD1 (6 bases). CDR3 length: 14 residues. Trimming pared 0 bases from V and 8 bases from J, leaving 11 bases between. Per germline, CDR1 KGHSH and CDR2 LQKENI. CDR3 coding DNA: TGTGCCAGCTCACCACCGGGGGCGGGGAAGCCCCAGCATTTT. Protein: CASSPPGAGKPQHF.

This sequence joins TRBV28 and TRBJ2-2; no firm D call. Germline CDR1 and CDR2: MDHEN and SYDVKM. The CDR3 consists of 15 residues. Trimming cost V 2 bases and J 1 base, with 8 bases left between them. Here the CDR3 DNA reads TGTGCCAGCAGTTTACTGGCAAAGAACACCGGGGAGCTGTTTTTT. Translating gives CASSLLAKNTGELFF.

CDR3 DNA sequence: TGTGCCAGCCGACGGGACTACACAGATACGCAGTATTTT. Protein: CASRRDYTDTQYF. This sequence joins TRBV2 and TRBJ2-3; 7 bases agree with TRBD2. Germline assignment: CDR1 SNHLY and CDR2 FYNNEI. V lost 8 bases and J lost 2; bases outside the gene matches: 4. The CDR3 spans 13 residues.

V gene TRBV7-2 combines with J gene TRBJ2-1, with 13 bases lining up with TRBD2. V trimming: 5 bases; J trimming: 7 bases; junction bases outside the gene matches: 5. CDR3 length equals 15 residues. CDR1 is SGHTA and CDR2 is FQGNSA in the germline V gene. CDR3 sequence (DNA): TGTGCCAGCAGCCCGGGGACTAGCGGGATAAATGAGCAGTTCTTC. It yields the protein CASSPGTSGINEQFF.

J is TRBJ1-2 and V is TRBV28, with 7 bases matching TRBD1. The germline V gene encodes CDR1 MDHEN and CDR2 SYDVKM. The length of the CDR3 is 14 residues. The trim removed 2 bases at V and 3 bases at J, leaving 3 bases unmatched. The CDR3 protein is CASSLGDRDYGYTF. CDR3 coding DNA: TGTGCCAGCAGTTTAGGGGACAGAGACTATGGCTACACCTTC.